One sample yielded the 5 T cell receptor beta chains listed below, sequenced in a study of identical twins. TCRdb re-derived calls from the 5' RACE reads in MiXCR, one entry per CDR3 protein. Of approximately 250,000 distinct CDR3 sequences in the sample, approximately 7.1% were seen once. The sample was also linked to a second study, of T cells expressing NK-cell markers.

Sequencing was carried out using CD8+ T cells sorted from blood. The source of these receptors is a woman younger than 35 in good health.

The CDR3 bases are TGTGCCAGCCTATCCTCGAAAGAAAACATTCAGTACTTC. Translating gives CASLSSKENIQYF. The chain joins TRBV7-9 to TRBJ2-4, with D unresolved. V gave up 8 bases and J gave up 5 bases, with 13 bases separating them. The CDR3 is made up of 13 amino acids. CDR1 and CDR2 (germline): SEHNR, FQNEAQ (reference sequence).

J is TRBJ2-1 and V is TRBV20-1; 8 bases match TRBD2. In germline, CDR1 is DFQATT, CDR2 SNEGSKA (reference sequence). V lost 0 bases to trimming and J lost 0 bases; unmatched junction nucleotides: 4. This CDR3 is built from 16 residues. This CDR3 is CSARDGGGSSYNEQFF. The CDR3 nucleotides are TGCAGTGCTAGAGACGGGGGGGGTAGCTCCTACAATGAGCAGTTCTTC.

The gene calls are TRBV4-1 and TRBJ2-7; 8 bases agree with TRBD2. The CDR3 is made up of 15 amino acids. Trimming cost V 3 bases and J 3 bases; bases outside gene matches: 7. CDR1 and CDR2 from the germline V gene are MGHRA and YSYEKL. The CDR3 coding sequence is TGCGCCAGCAGCCAGGAAATTAGCGGGGTCTACGAGCAGTACTTC. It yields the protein CASSQEISGVYEQYF.

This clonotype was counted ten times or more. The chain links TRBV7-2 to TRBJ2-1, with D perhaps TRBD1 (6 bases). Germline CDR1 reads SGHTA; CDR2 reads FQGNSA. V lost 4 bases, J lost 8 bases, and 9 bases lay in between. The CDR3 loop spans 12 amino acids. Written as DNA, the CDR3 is TGTGCCAGCAGCTCCTACAGGGATGAGCAGTTCTTC. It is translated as CASSSYRDEQFF.

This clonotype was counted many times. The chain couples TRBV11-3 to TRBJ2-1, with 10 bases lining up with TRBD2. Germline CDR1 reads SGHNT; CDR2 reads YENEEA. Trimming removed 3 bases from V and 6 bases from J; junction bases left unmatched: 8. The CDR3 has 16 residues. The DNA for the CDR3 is TGTGCCAGCAGCTTCTCCCTAGCGGGAGTGGGCAATGAGCAGTTCTTC. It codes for CASSFSLAGVGNEQFF.